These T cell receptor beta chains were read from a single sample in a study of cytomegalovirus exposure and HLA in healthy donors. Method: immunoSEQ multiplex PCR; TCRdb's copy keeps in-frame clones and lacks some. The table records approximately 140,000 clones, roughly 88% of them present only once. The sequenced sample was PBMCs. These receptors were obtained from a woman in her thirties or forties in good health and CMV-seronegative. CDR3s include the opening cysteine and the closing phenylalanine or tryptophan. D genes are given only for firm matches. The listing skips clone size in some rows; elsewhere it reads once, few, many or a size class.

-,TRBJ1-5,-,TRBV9,CASSVLPGHDQPQHF,TGTGCCAGCAGCGTGTTGCCGGGTCACGATCAGCCCCAGCATTTT
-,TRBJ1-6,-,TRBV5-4,CASSRQANSYNSPLHF,TGTGCCAGCAGCCGACAGGCCAACTCCTATAATTCACCCCTCCACTTT
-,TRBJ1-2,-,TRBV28,CASSGAGSYGYTF,TGTGCCAGCAGCGGCGCGGGATCCTATGGCTACACCTTC
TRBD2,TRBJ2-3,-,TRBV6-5,CASSYFTSGSDTQYF,TGTGCCAGCAGTTACTTTACTAGCGGGTCAGATACGCAGTATTTT
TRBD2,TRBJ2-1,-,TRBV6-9,CASSYTLAGLNNEQFF,TGTGCCAGCAGTTATACACTAGCGGGCCTTAACAATGAGCAGTTCTTC
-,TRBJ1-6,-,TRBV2,CASRQWDSPLHF,TGTGCCAGCAGACAGTGGGATTCACCCCTCCACTTT
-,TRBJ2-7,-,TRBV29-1,CSVQRTEGLEQYF,TGCAGCGTTCAACGGACAGAAGGCCTCGAGCAGTACTTC
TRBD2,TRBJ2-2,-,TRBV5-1,CASGLVANTGELFF,TGCGCCAGTGGACTAGTTGCGAACACCGGGGAGCTGTTTTTT
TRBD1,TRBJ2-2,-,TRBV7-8,CASSTGTGLDGELFF,TGTGCCAGCAGCACCGGGACAGGGCTCGACGGGGAGCTGTTTTTT
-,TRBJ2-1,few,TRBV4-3,CASSHNPQRDNEQFF,TGCGCCAGCAGCCACAACCCCCAGCGGGACAATGAGCAGTTCTTC
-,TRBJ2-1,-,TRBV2,CASKDGSSYNEQFF,TGTGCCAGCAAGGACGGGAGCTCCTACAATGAGCAGTTCTTC
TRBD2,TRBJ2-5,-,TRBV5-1,CASSLGTSGQETQYF,TGCGCCAGCAGCTTGGGGACTAGCGGACAAGAGACCCAGTACTTC
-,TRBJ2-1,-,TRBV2,CASSEALSRPNEQFF,TGTGCCAGCAGTGAAGCGCTTTCTAGGCCTAATGAGCAGTTCTTC
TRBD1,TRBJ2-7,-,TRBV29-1,CSVRGQYGDEQYF,TGCAGCGTCAGGGGGCAATACGGAGACGAGCAGTACTTC
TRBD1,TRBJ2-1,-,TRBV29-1,CSVYTGVGRFF,TGCAGCGTATATACAGGGGTTGGTAGGTTCTTC
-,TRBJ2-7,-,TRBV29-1,CSVVSGWYEQYF,TGCAGCGTTGTCTCAGGGTGGTACGAGCAGTACTTC
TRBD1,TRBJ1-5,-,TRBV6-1,CASSSRDRGYQPQHF,TGTGCCAGCAGTTCCCGGGACAGGGGCTATCAGCCCCAGCATTTT
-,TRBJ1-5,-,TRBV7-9,CASSLIWWFGGYSNQPQHF,TGTGCCAGCAGCTTAATTTGGTGGTTCGGCGGTTATAGCAATCAGCCCCAGCATTTT
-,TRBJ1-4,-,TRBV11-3,CASSLHRGNEKLFF,TGTGCCAGCAGCCTGCACCGAGGCAATGAAAAACTGTTTTTT
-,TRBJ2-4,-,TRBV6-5,CASRSRDGKNIQYF,TGTGCCAGCAGGTCCAGGGATGGCAAAAACATTCAGTACTTC
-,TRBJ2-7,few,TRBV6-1,CASSLNYEQYF,TGTGCCAGCAGCCTTAACTACGAGCAGTACTTC
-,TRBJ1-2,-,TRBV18,CASSPTGEAANYGYTF,TGTGCCAGCTCACCAACGGGAGAGGCTGCTAACTATGGCTACACCTTC
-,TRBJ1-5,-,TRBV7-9,CASSSTQGTYSNQPQHF,TGTGCCAGCAGTTCCACTCAGGGTACCTATAGCAATCAGCCCCAGCATTTT
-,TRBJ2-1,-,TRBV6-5,CASTRGTQGLAFF,TGTGCCAGCACCCGGGGGACCCAGGGCTTGGCGTTCTTC
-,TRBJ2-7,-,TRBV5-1,CASSGSYEQYF,TGCGCCAGCAGCGGCAGCTACGAGCAGTACTTC
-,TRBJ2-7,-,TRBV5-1,CASSSNSLYEQYF,TGCGCCAGCAGCTCGAACTCTCTCTACGAGCAGTACTTC
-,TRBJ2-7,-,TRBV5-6,CASSFGGPGEQYF,TGTGCCAGCAGCTTCGGGGGGCCGGGCGAGCAGTACTTC
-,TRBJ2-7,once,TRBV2,CASTSSLVYYEQYF,TGTGCCAGCACCTCTAGTCTAGTCTACTACGAGCAGTACTTC
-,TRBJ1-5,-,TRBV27,CASSLSTYSNQPQHF,TGTGCCAGCAGTTTATCAACCTATAGCAATCAGCCCCAGCATTTT
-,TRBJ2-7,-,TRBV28,CASSFRYEQYF,TGTGCCAGCAGTTTTCGTTACGAGCAGTACTTC
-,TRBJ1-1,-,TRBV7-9,CASRPDTGNTEAFF,TGTGCCAGCAGACCCGATACAGGGAACACTGAAGCTTTCTTT
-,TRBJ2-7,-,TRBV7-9,CSSSLGASFVYEQYF,TGTTCCAGCAGCTTAGGGGCTAGCTTCGTCTACGAGCAGTACTTC
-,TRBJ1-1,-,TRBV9,CASSPQTDINTEAFF,TGTGCCAGCAGCCCCCAGACAGACATCAACACTGAAGCTTTCTTT
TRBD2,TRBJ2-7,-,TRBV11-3,CASSRNSGSSYEQYF,TGTGCCAGCAGCAGGAATAGCGGGAGCTCCTACGAGCAGTACTTC
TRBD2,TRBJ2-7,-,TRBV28,CASSPLAGGVYEQYF,TGTGCCAGCAGTCCTCTTGCGGGGGGGGTCTACGAGCAGTACTTC
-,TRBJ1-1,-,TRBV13,CASSPGLMNTEAFF,TGTGCCAGCAGCCCCGGACTGATGAACACTGAAGCTTTCTTT
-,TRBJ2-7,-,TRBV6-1,CASREAATSSYEQYF,TGTGCCAGCAGGGAGGCAGCGACCAGCTCCTACGAGCAGTACTTC
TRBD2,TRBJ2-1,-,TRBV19,CASSIGREVNEQFF,TGTGCCAGTAGTATTGGGCGGGAGGTGAATGAGCAGTTCTTC
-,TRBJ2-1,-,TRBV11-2,CASSLDSGPYNEQFF,TGTGCCAGCAGCTTAGATAGCGGACCCTACAATGAGCAGTTCTTC